This TCR beta chain was captured in a study of shared clonotypes between healthy human individuals. Background on the study: Samples came from a couple of female and a few male donors aged 18 to 49. Study-wide results and limits: In this cohort, only blood was sampled, and tissue repertoires likely differ. A few donors showed sharing of about 4.6% of naive CD4 clonotypes.

The CDR3 totals 13 residues. Germline CDR1 reads ENHRY; CDR2 reads SYGVKD. With 4 bases clipped from V and 5 bases from J, the junction kept 4 bases outside the gene matches. Replicate PCRs for sorted subsets used approximately 190 ng DNA; this equaled some 30,000 T cell genomes. Data came from immunoSEQ multiplex PCR; TCRdb stores just in-frame clones and leaves some out. This sample has around 1.5 million clones; around 98% occur once, and the top ten carry about 0.45%. Concerning this clone: Its antigen is currently unknown.

The sequence came from a man between 25 and 39 years old in good health. The sample comprised naive CD4+ T cells sorted from blood. Subset meaning: CD45RA+ positively selected. This chain uses TRBV10-3 with TRBJ2-7, with 8 nucleotides matching TRBD1. Here the CDR3 reads CAISVPGGNEQYF. Written as DNA, the CDR3 is TGTGCCATCAGTGTCCCAGGGGGCAACGAGCAGTACTTC.